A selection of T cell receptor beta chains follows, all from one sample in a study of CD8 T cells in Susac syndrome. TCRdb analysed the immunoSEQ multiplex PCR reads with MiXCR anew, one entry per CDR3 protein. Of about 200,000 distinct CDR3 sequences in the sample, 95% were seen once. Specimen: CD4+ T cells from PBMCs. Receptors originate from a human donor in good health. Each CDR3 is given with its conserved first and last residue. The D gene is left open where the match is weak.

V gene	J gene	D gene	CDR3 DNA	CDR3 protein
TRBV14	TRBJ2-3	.	TGTGCCAGCAGCCCCTGGGGGAGTAGCACAGATACGCAGTATTTT	CASSPWGSSTDTQYF
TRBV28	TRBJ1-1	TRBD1	TGTGCCAGCAGTCTAAGAGGGACAGAGAACACTGAAGCTTTCTTT	CASSLRGTENTEAFF
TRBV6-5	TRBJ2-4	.	TGTGCCAGCAGGACCTCAGCCAAAAACATTCAGTACTTC	CASRTSAKNIQYF
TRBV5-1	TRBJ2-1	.	TGCGCCAGCAGCTTCAACAGGAACAATGAGCAGTTCTTC	CASSFNRNNEQFF
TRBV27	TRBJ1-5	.	TGTGCCAGCAGTCGGCAGGGCTCCCTTTGGTCCCAGCATTTT	CASSRQGSLWSQHF
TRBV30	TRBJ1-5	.	TGTGCCTGGAGCGGGGGATTGGGCAATCAGCCCCAGCATTTT	CAWSGGLGNQPQHF
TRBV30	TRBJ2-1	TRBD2	TGTGCCTGGAGTCCTCAGAGCGGGAGTTTAACCTACAATGAGCAGTTCTTC	CAWSPQSGSLTYNEQFF
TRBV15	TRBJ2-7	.	TGTGCCACCAGCAGAGCCCAGGACTACGAGCAGTACTTC	CATSRAQDYEQYF
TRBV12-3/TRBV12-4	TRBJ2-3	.	TGTGCCAGCAGACCGGACGGAGATACGCAGTATTTT	CASRPDGDTQYF
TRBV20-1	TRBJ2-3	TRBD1	TGCAGTGCTAGAGGGGTCCTGACAGGGGGCAGCGCAGATACGCAGTATTTT	CSARGVLTGGSADTQYF
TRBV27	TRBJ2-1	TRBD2	TGTGCCAGCAGAACTAGCGATGAGCAGTTCTTC	CASRTSDEQFF
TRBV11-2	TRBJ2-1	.	TGTGCCAGCAGCCTCGGACACTCGACCTACAATGAGCAGTTCTTC	CASSLGHSTYNEQFF
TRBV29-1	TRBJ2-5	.	TGCAGCGTTGAAAAGGGCGGGCCCCGAATTGAGCACTTC	CSVEKGGPRIEHF
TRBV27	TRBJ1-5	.	TGTGCCAGCAGGCCGGGCAGGGGATATCAGCCCCAGCATTTT	CASRPGRGYQPQHF
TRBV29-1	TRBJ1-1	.	TGCAGCGTTGCCCCCGGGGTAGGCACTGAAGCTTTCTTT	CSVAPGVGTEAFF
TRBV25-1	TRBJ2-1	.	TGTGCCAGCAAGGGGTACAATGAGCAGTTCTTC	CASKGYNEQFF
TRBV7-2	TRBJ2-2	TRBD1	TGTGCCAGCAGCCCGCAGACAGGGGAAGCAACCGGGGAGCTGTTTTTT	CASSPQTGEATGELFF
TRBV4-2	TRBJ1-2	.	TGTGCCAGCAGCCAAGACTGGCAGACTTATTATGGCTACACCTTC	CASSQDWQTYYGYTF
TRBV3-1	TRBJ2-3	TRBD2	TGTGCCAGCAGCCCCAGAGGGAGCGGGGTGGCAGATACGCAGTATTTT	CASSPRGSGVADTQYF
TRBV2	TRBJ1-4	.	TGTGCCAGCAGTGTGAGGTCCTCCGAAAAACTGTTTTTT	CASSVRSSEKLFF
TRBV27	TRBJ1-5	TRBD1	TGTGCCAGCAGTAAAACAGGGGGGTCCTATAGCAATCAGCCCCAGCATTTT	CASSKTGGSYSNQPQHF
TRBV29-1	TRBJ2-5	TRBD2	TGCAGCGCCAGTAGCGGGACTCAAGAGACCCAGTACTTC	CSASSGTQETQYF